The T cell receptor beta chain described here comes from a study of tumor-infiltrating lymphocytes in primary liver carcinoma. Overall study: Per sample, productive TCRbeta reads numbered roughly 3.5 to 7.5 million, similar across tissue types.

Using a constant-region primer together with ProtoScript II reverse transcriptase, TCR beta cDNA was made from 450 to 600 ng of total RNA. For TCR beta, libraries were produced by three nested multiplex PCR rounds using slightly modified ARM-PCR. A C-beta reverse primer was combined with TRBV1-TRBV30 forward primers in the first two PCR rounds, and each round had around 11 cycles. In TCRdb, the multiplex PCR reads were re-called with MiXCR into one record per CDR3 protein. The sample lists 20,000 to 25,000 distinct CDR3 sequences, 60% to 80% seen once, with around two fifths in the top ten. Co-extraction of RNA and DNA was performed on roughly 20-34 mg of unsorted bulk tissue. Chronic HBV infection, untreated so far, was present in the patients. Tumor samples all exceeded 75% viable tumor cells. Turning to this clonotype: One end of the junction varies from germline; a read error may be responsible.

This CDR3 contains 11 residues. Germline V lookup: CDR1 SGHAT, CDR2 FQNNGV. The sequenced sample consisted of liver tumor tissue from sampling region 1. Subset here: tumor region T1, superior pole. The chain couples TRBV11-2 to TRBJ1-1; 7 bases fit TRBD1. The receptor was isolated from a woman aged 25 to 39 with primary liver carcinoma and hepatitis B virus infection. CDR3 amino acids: CAGGPGTEASF. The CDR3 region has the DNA TGTGCCGGCGGCCCCGGGACAGAAGCTTCCTTT.